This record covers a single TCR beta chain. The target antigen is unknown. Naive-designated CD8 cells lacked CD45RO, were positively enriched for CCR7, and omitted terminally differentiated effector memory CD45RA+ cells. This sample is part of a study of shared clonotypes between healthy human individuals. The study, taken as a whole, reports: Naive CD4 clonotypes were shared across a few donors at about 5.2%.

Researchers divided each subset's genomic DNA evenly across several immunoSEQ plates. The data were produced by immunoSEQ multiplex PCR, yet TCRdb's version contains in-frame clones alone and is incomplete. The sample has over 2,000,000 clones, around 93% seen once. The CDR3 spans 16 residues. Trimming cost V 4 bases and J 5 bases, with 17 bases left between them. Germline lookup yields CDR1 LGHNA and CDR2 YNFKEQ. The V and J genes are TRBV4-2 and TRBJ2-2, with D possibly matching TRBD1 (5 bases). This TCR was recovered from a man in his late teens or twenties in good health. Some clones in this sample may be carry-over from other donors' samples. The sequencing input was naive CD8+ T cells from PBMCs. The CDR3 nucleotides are TGTGCCAGCAGCCTCACACCCAGGGCGAGGACCGGGGAGCTGTTTTTT. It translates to CASSLTPRARTGELFF.